Below, one T cell receptor beta chain is given with its context. Its antigen is as yet unknown. CDR3 length: 16 amino acids. The ends were cut back, 4 bases at V and 1 base at J, with 18 bases in the middle. Germline CDR1 SGHRS, CDR2 YFSETQ. The PCR used 60 Vbeta and 13 Jbeta primers. The table came from immunoSEQ multiplex PCR; TCRdb's copy has only in-frame clones and leaves some out. The sample records around 86,000 clones, around four fifths being singletons. This sample is part of a study of cytomegalovirus exposure and HLA in healthy donors. Whole-study results and caveats: Later analysis revealed greater clonal expansion in HLA-associated TCR beta chains than in equally common others.

This sequence was found in a man between 45 and 60 years old in good health and CMV-seropositive. The sequencing input was PBMCs. The gene calls are TRBV5-1 and TRBJ2-7, with D perhaps matching TRBD2 (6 bases). This CDR3 is CASSALGSGPSYEQYF. CDR3 DNA sequence: TGCGCCAGCAGCGCCCTGGGAAGCGGGCCTTCCTACGAGCAGTACTTC.